Below are 31 T cell receptor beta chains sequenced from a single sample in a study of blood T cell repertoires in COVID-19. The method was immunoSEQ multiplex PCR; TCRdb's version includes in-frame clones alone and lacks a portion of them. The sample includes roughly 150,000 clones, around nine tenths of them seen just once. Specimen: peripheral blood. The receptors here all came from a human donor in a cohort sampled during active COVID-19.

V and J are TRBV30 and TRBJ1-3; maybe TRBD1 (6 bases). Germline assignment: CDR1 GTSNPN and CDR2 SVGIG (reference sequence). This CDR3 contains 15 residues. The V gene lost 0 bases and the J gene lost 4 bases, with 13 bases spanning the gap. The CDR3 reads CAWSVQGKWGNTIYF. In DNA form, the CDR3 reads TGTGCCTGGAGTGTACAGGGAAAATGGGGAAACACCATATATTTT.

This clone was seen once. V usage is TRBV9 and J usage is TRBJ2-1, with 8 nucleotides matching TRBD2. Trimming cost V 0 bases and J 2 bases; bases outside gene matches: 4. Germline CDR1 is SGDLS and CDR2 is YYNGEE. The CDR3 runs to 16 residues. CDR3 DNA: TGTGCCAGCAGCGTAGGATCTAGCGGGCCCTACAATGAGCAGTTCTTC. Protein: CASSVGSSGPYNEQFF. Together with reference TRBV9 and TRBJ2-1, the CDR3 gives the full variable domain: DSGVTQTPKHLITATGQRVTLRCSPRSGDLSVYWYQQSLDQGLQFLIQYYNGEERAKGNILERFSAQQFPDLHSELNLSSLELGDSALYFCASSVGSSGPYNEQFFGPGTRLTVL.

The rearrangement links TRBV7-2 to TRBJ2-1, with 14 bases aligning to TRBD2. V lost 5 bases, J lost 7 bases, and 7 bases stayed unmatched. The germline gives CDR1 SGHTA, CDR2 FQGNSA. The CDR3 spans 16 residues. In DNA, the CDR3 is TGTGCCAGCAGCCGGACTAGCGGGAGGCCCGAAAATGAGCAGTTCTTC. This encodes CASSRTSGRPENEQFF. Full variable domain (rest looked up from reference TRBV7-2 and TRBJ2-1): GAGVSQSPSNKVTEKGKDVELRCDPISGHTALYWYRQSLGQGLEFLIYFQGNSAPDKSGLPSDRFSAERTGGSVSTLTIQRTQQEDSAVYLCASSRTSGRPENEQFFGPGTRLTVL.

The gene calls are TRBV10-3 and TRBJ1-1; D unresolved. Between the trimmed V and J ends, which lost 7 bases and 3 bases, there was a span of 15 bases. The CDR3 is 14 residues long. Germline V gives CDR1 ENHRY, CDR2 SYGVKD. The CDR3 nucleotides are TGTGCCATCACCCGTCGGAGGGAGGACACTGAAGCTTTCTTT. Protein sequence: CAITRRREDTEAFF.

This clone has a handful of counts. The chain combines TRBV20-1 with TRBJ2-7; TRBD2 might be the D (6 bases). The CDR3 is made up of 11 amino acids. The V gene's germline CDR1 is DFQATT and CDR2 SNEGSKA (reference sequence). Trimming left V 8 bases short and J 9 bases short, with 17 bases between. CDR3: CSLGDSRGQYF. In DNA, the CDR3 is TGCAGTCTGGGGGACTCCCGGGGGCAGTACTTC.

The chain is built from TRBV2 and TRBJ2-7, with D possibly TRBD2 on 5 matching bases. Germline CDR1 reads SNHLY; CDR2 reads FYNNEI. This CDR3 comprises 14 residues. Trimming took off 2 bases at V and 5 bases at J, with 13 bases between the two ends. The CDR3 sequence: CASSERGLRNEQYF. The CDR3 bases are TGTGCCAGCAGTGAACGTGGACTCAGAAACGAGCAGTACTTC. The full variable domain, with the rest looked up from reference TRBV2 and TRBJ2-7, is EPEVTQTPSHQVTQMGQEVILRCVPISNHLYFYWYRQILGQKVEFLVSFYNNEISEKSEIFDDQFSVERPDGSNFTLKIRSTKLEDSAMYFCASSERGLRNEQYFGPGTRLTVT.

This chain joins TRBV19 and TRBJ1-4; no definite D call. This CDR3 comprises 14 residues. Germline values: CDR1 LNHDA, CDR2 SQIVND (reference sequence). V lost 6 bases and J 2 bases, leaving 10 bases between the germline ends. This CDR3 is CASRSPSTNEKLFF. The CDR3 DNA follows: TGTGCCAGTAGAAGTCCTAGCACTAATGAAAAACTGTTTTTT.

This chain uses TRBV28 with TRBJ2-2, with 8 positions matching TRBD2. This CDR3 is built from 16 residues. V lost 2 bases to trimming and J lost 4 bases; unmatched junction nucleotides: 6. Looked up from germline, CDR1 is MDHEN and CDR2 is SYDVKM. CDR3 region: CASSLGLAGGTGELFF. DNA for the CDR3: TGTGCCAGCAGTTTAGGGCTAGCGGGCGGCACCGGGGAGCTGTTTTTT. The full variable domain, completed using reference TRBV28 and TRBJ2-2, is DVKVTQSSRYLVKRTGEKVFLECVQDMDHENMFWYRQDPGLGLRLIYFSYDVKMKEKGDIPEGYSVSREKKERFSLILESASTNQTSMYLCASSLGLAGGTGELFFGEGSRLTVL.

The chain carries TRBV28 and TRBJ1-2, with 9 positions matching TRBD1. J was trimmed by 4 bases and V by 5 bases; bases with no gene match: 11. The CDR3 length is 16 residues. The germline CDR1 and CDR2 sequences are MDHEN and SYDVKM. The CDR3 region has the DNA TGTGCCAGCAGTCCGACACCTACGACAGGGGGCTATGGCTACACCTTC. Translation gives CASSPTPTTGGYGYTF.

This clone was found once. CDR3 in amino acids: CASSDLQGYEQYF. Written as DNA, the CDR3 is TGTGCCAGCTCCGACTTACAGGGGTACGAGCAGTACTTC. The V and J genes are TRBV18 and TRBJ2-7; 7 positions match TRBD1. The ends lost 6 bases at V and 4 bases at J; junction bases unmatched: 6. This CDR3 has 13 residues. Germline V gene lookup returns CDR1 KGHSH and CDR2 LQKENI.

The chain joins TRBV28 to TRBJ2-7, with D maybe TRBD1 (5 bases). V lost 4 bases to trimming and J lost 5 bases, with 12 bases between them. The V gene's germline CDR1 is MDHEN and CDR2 SYDVKM. The length of the CDR3 is 13 residues. DNA for the CDR3: TGTGCCAGCAGTTGGGGCCTAGAGGACGAGCAGTACTTC. It codes for CASSWGLEDEQYF.

The chain joins TRBV11-3 to TRBJ2-7, with D perhaps TRBD2 (6 bases). Looked up from germline, CDR1 is SGHNT and CDR2 is YENEEA. The CDR3 sequence is 14 residues long. The V gene lost 3 bases and the J gene lost 5 bases, with 14 bases spanning the gap. In DNA form, the CDR3 reads TGTGCCAGCAGCTTGCGGGACTCTCAGGACGAGCAGTACTTC. Encoded protein: CASSLRDSQDEQYF.

The chain joins TRBV2 to TRBJ2-7, with TRBD2 as a possible D gene (5 bases). The CDR3 totals 15 residues. Trimming removed 11 bases at V and 1 base at J, with 21 bases between. Germline CDR1 reads SNHLY; CDR2 reads FYNNEI. This CDR3 is CAFSLAYEGSYEQYF. DNA of the CDR3: TGTGCCTTCTCGCTAGCCTATGAAGGATCCTACGAGCAGTACTTC.

The V call is TRBV5-1, the J call TRBJ1-2; D possibly corresponds to TRBD1 (6 bases). Germline V gene data show CDR1 as SGHRS and CDR2 as YFSETQ. V was cut by 4 bases and J by 0 bases, with 10 bases left in between. The CDR3 runs to 14 residues. The CDR3 region is CASSQTGTNYGYTF. In nucleotides, the CDR3 is TGCGCCAGCAGCCAAACAGGGACTAACTATGGCTACACCTTC.

The chain recombines TRBV5-1 with TRBJ1-3; 7 bases are shared with TRBD1. The CDR3 totals 17 residues. Germline V gene data show CDR1 as SGHRS and CDR2 as YFSETQ. V lost 2 bases and J lost 0; bases outside the gene matches: 8. In DNA form, the CDR3 reads TGCGCCAGCAGCTTTCAGGGGGGAGGACTCTCTGGAAACACCATATATTTT. Translation: CASSFQGGGLSGNTIYF.

The V gene is TRBV21-1, the J gene TRBJ1-1; TRBD1 reflects the table's D call only, with no check against the DNA. TRBV21-1 is designated a pseudogene. This CDR3 spans 19 amino acids. The CDR3 region has the DNA TGTGCCAGCCTAGAGCCGCTTCCGACAGGGGGATGGTCTAACACTGAAGCTTTCTTT. Translating it yields CASLEPLPTGGWSNTEAFF.

The V and J genes are TRBV7-9 and TRBJ1-2; D gene uncertain. Germline lookup yields CDR1 SEHNR and CDR2 FQNEAQ (reference sequence). V shed 1 base and J shed 3 bases, with 9 bases lying between them. The CDR3 covers 14 residues. CDR3 residues: CASSLGAGYYGYTF. CDR3 DNA: TGTGCCAGCAGCTTAGGGGCAGGCTACTATGGCTACACCTTC.

The chain has TRBV19 and TRBJ1-2, with 7 positions matching TRBD1. The germline CDR1 and CDR2 sequences are LNHDA and SQIVND (reference sequence). This CDR3 has 14 amino acids. J lost 6 bases, V lost 5 bases, and 9 bases had no gene match. The CDR3 bases are TGTGCCAGTAGTCCAGGGGACAGCCCCAATGGCTACACCTTC. Translation: CASSPGDSPNGYTF.

The sample holds a few counts of this clone. This chain links TRBV25-1 with TRBJ1-2, with 8 bases aligning to TRBD1. The CDR3 covers 15 residues. Germline V lookup: CDR1 MGHDK, CDR2 SYGVNS. J gave up 4 bases and V 6 bases, and 10 bases lay outside the gene matches. The CDR3 region has the DNA TGTGCCAGCAGGTCCGACAGGGGATTCCTCTATGGCTACACCTTC. Encoded protein: CASRSDRGFLYGYTF.

The V and J genes are TRBV29-1 and TRBJ2-3, with 7 nucleotides matching TRBD2. Trimming removed 6 bases from V and 3 bases from J; junction bases left unmatched: 9. Germline V gene lookup returns CDR1 SQVTM and CDR2 ANQGSEA. The CDR3 is 14 residues long. CDR3 region: CSVRLAGPTDTQYF. In nucleotides, the CDR3 is TGCAGCGTCCGATTAGCGGGCCCGACAGATACGCAGTATTTT.

The rearrangement uses TRBV5-1 and TRBJ2-7; TRBD1 aligns across 7 bases. The germline V gene has CDR1 SGHRS and CDR2 YFSETQ. With 1 base clipped from V and 8 bases from J, the junction kept 6 bases outside the gene matches. This CDR3 is 13 amino acids long. CDR3 DNA: TGCGCCAGCAGCTTGTTAGGGGGCGAAAAGCAGTACTTC. Residues: CASSLLGGEKQYF.

CDR3 sequence reads: CASSIGDRGFYEQYF. Written as DNA, the CDR3 is TGTGCCAGTAGTATTGGGGACAGGGGTTTCTACGAGCAGTACTTC. The V call is TRBV19, the J call TRBJ2-7; 10 nucleotides agree with TRBD1. V lost 3 bases, J lost 3 bases, and 5 bases stayed unmatched. Germline values: CDR1 LNHDA, CDR2 SQIVND (reference sequence). The length of the CDR3 is 15 residues.

This clone was detected once. The chain links TRBV3-1 (or the pseudogene TRBV3-2) to TRBJ2-5, with 9 bases that match TRBD1. Looked up from germline, CDR1 is LGHDT and CDR2 is YNNKEL (reference sequence). There are 13 residues in the CDR3. V shed 6 bases, J shed 6 bases, and the junction held 5 bases outside the gene matches. The CDR3 region is CASRRTGVKTQYF. CDR3 nucleotides: TGTGCCAGCAGGAGGACAGGGGTAAAGACCCAGTACTTC.

This rearrangement joins TRBV6-2 or TRBV6-3 to TRBJ1-5; TRBD1 might be the D (5 bases). The CDR3 has 16 residues. Germline V lookup: CDR1 MNHEY, CDR2 SVGEGT. Trimming shortened V by 4 bases and J by 5 bases, and 18 bases separated the two germline ends. CDR3 DNA sequence: TGTGCCAGCAGTTCCGCCCGGCGCAGGGCCGATCAGCCCCAGCATTTT. This sequence encodes CASSSARRRADQPQHF.

The V gene is TRBV7-2, the J gene TRBJ1-5; the D gene is possibly TRBD1 (6 bases). V shed 6 bases and J shed 5 bases, with 14 bases lying between them. Germline V gene lookup returns CDR1 SGHTA and CDR2 FQGNSA. The CDR3 loop spans 14 amino acids. The CDR3 nucleotides read TGTGCCAGCAGGAAACCAGGGGCTGATCAGCCCCAGCATTTT. It specifies CASRKPGADQPQHF.

The J gene is TRBJ2-7, the V gene TRBV15; a weak D match, TRBD2 (7 bases). CDR1 LNHNV and CDR2 YYDKDF come from the germline V gene (reference sequence). Trimming took off 0 bases at V and 2 bases at J, with 11 bases between the two ends. There are 15 residues in the CDR3. The CDR3 region is CATSRDGGGPYEQYF. The CDR3, as DNA: TGTGCCACCAGCAGAGATGGGGGGGGCCCCTACGAGCAGTACTTC.

The chain joins TRBV5-1 to TRBJ1-3; D ambiguous. Germline-derived CDR1 and CDR2 are SGHRS and YFSETQ. Trimming removed 2 bases at V and 0 bases at J, with 18 bases between. The CDR3 is made up of 18 amino acids. The DNA of the CDR3 is TGCGCCAGCAGCTTAACAGACGGTGCAAAGACCTCTGGAAACACCATATATTTT. As protein: CASSLTDGAKTSGNTIYF.

The J gene is TRBJ1-3, the V gene TRBV28; 7 bases are shared with TRBD1. The CDR3 consists of 16 residues. V lost 5 bases and J lost 0; bases outside the gene matches: 7. Germline V gives CDR1 MDHEN, CDR2 SYDVKM. In DNA form, the CDR3 reads TGTGCCAGCAGTCGGAGGACAGGCTCCTCTGGAAACACCATATATTTT. Translated, it gives CASSRRTGSSGNTIYF.

This chain joins TRBV9 and TRBJ2-5, with TRBD1 as a possible D gene (5 bases). Germline V gives CDR1 SGDLS, CDR2 YYNGEE. Between the trimmed V and J ends, which lost 4 bases and 1 base, there was a span of 11 bases. The CDR3 spans 14 residues. In DNA, the CDR3 is TGTGCCAGCAGCCCTTCAGGGTCCCAAGAGACCCAGTACTTC. It yields the protein CASSPSGSQETQYF.

This clone was detected only a few times. The rearrangement uses TRBV9 and TRBJ2-1, with 8 bases aligning to TRBD2. In germline, CDR1 is SGDLS, CDR2 YYNGEE. CDR3 length equals 16 residues. The J segment lost 0 bases and the V segment lost 3 bases, leaving 5 bases of the junction unmatched. CDR3 in DNA: TGTGCCAGCAGCGCGCCTGCGGGGGGCTCCTACAATGAGCAGTTCTTC. It encodes CASSAPAGGSYNEQFF.

The chain carries TRBV7-2 and TRBJ2-7; D uncertain. Germline V gene data show CDR1 as SGHTA and CDR2 as FQGNSA. CDR3 length equals 15 residues. Trimming cost V 1 base and J 6 bases, with 16 bases left between them. CDR3 sequence reads: CASSLGGGPVAEQYF. DNA of the CDR3: TGTGCCAGCAGCTTAGGAGGCGGCCCGGTAGCCGAGCAGTACTTC.